These T cell receptor beta chains were read from a single sample in a study of T cells in Graves' hyperthyroidism and ophthalmopathy. One entry per CDR3 protein results from TCRdb running MiXCR on the multiplex PCR reads. The table shows about 620,000 distinct CDR3 sequences, with under 20% occurring only once. Material: blood. These receptors all stem from a woman aged 30 to 39 with Graves' hyperthyroidism. CDR3s include the opening cysteine and the closing phenylalanine or tryptophan. Fields, in order: CDR3 length, J gene, V gene, CDR3 protein.

cdr3_length: 14; j_call: TRBJ2-7; v_call: TRBV11-2; cdr3_aa: CASSFWQDPYEQYF
cdr3_length: 13; j_call: TRBJ1-5; v_call: TRBV20-1; cdr3_aa: CSASAGGRQPQHF
cdr3_length: 13; j_call: TRBJ2-7; v_call: TRBV20-1; cdr3_aa: CSARTGLGYEQYF
cdr3_length: 14; j_call: TRBJ1-2; v_call: TRBV28; cdr3_aa: CASRPPWGGYGYTF
cdr3_length: 15; j_call: TRBJ1-3; v_call: TRBV30; cdr3_aa: CAWSVLLYSGNTIYF
cdr3_length: 15; j_call: TRBJ2-5; v_call: TRBV6-1; cdr3_aa: CASSRLYRAQETQYF
cdr3_length: 16; j_call: TRBJ1-4; v_call: TRBV28; cdr3_aa: CASSTWTGGLNEKLFF
cdr3_length: 12; j_call: TRBJ1-2; v_call: TRBV28; cdr3_aa: CASSPTPGGYTF
cdr3_length: 15; j_call: TRBJ2-7; v_call: TRBV6-1; cdr3_aa: CASRRQREGSYEQYF
cdr3_length: 13; j_call: TRBJ1-4; v_call: TRBV24-1; cdr3_aa: CATSDHPNEKLFF
cdr3_length: 16; j_call: TRBJ2-7; v_call: TRBV20-1; cdr3_aa: CGARDRFRGVGYEQYF
cdr3_length: 13; j_call: TRBJ2-3; v_call: TRBV19; cdr3_aa: CASSAQGADTQYF
cdr3_length: 16; j_call: TRBJ2-7; v_call: TRBV20-1; cdr3_aa: CSARDRSSGRYYEQYF
cdr3_length: 16; j_call: TRBJ2-1; v_call: TRBV18; cdr3_aa: CASSPLAGEKYNEQFF
cdr3_length: 14; j_call: TRBJ2-7; v_call: TRBV20-1; cdr3_aa: CSARDMKQPYEQYF
cdr3_length: 16; j_call: TRBJ2-2; v_call: TRBV7-2; cdr3_aa: CASSLAAWRTTGELFF
cdr3_length: 15; j_call: TRBJ2-3; v_call: TRBV7-2; cdr3_aa: CASSLVVTSTDTQYF
cdr3_length: 13; j_call: TRBJ1-5; v_call: TRBV6-1; cdr3_aa: CASSNRQRGGQHF
cdr3_length: 15; j_call: TRBJ1-2; v_call: TRBV5-1; cdr3_aa: CASSLGGGTGYGYTF
cdr3_length: 16; j_call: TRBJ2-1; v_call: TRBV9; cdr3_aa: CASSTRLAGDYNEQFF
cdr3_length: 16; j_call: TRBJ2-3; v_call: TRBV6-1; cdr3_aa: CASVLTSGPYTDTQYF
cdr3_length: 13; j_call: TRBJ2-2; v_call: TRBV11-2; cdr3_aa: CASSLYWRGELFF
cdr3_length: 15; j_call: TRBJ2-3; v_call: TRBV20-1; cdr3_aa: CSARSFAGSTDTQYF
cdr3_length: 14; j_call: TRBJ1-1; v_call: TRBV2; cdr3_aa: CASLYAGVGTEAFF
cdr3_length: 16; j_call: TRBJ1-2; v_call: TRBV19; cdr3_aa: CASSLRRDIRNYGYTF
cdr3_length: 17; j_call: TRBJ2-3; v_call: TRBV9; cdr3_aa: CASSPQPGLAGTDTQYF
cdr3_length: 16; j_call: TRBJ1-2; v_call: TRBV4-2; cdr3_aa: CASSITGGVDGKGYTF
cdr3_length: 16; j_call: TRBJ2-1; v_call: TRBV5-4; cdr3_aa: CASSFSSSSGRNEQFF
cdr3_length: 15; j_call: TRBJ2-3; v_call: TRBV19; cdr3_aa: CASSKFSGSADTQYF
cdr3_length: 14; j_call: TRBJ1-2; v_call: TRBV20-1; cdr3_aa: CSARIRQGGYGYTF
cdr3_length: 12; j_call: TRBJ2-1; v_call: TRBV7-9; cdr3_aa: CASSPEGGREFF
cdr3_length: 14; j_call: TRBJ1-4; v_call: TRBV28; cdr3_aa: CASSVGGDNEKLFF
cdr3_length: 13; j_call: TRBJ2-1; v_call: TRBV5-1; cdr3_aa: CASSLRANFEQFF
cdr3_length: 14; j_call: TRBJ2-1; v_call: TRBV27; cdr3_aa: CASIGTSGSNEQFF
cdr3_length: 14; j_call: TRBJ2-7; v_call: TRBV24-1; cdr3_aa: CATQGQGPSYEQYF
cdr3_length: 15; j_call: TRBJ2-1; v_call: TRBV25-1; cdr3_aa: CASSDTIAAAGEQFF
cdr3_length: 14; j_call: TRBJ2-7; v_call: TRBV27; cdr3_aa: CASSTRDRANEQYF
cdr3_length: 13; j_call: TRBJ1-1; v_call: TRBV27; cdr3_aa: CASSPGQVSEAFF
cdr3_length: 16; j_call: TRBJ2-1; v_call: TRBV12-3/TRBV12-4; cdr3_aa: CASSFPREDPYNEQFF
cdr3_length: 16; j_call: TRBJ2-6; v_call: TRBV12-3/TRBV12-4; cdr3_aa: CASKTRAGAGANVLTF
cdr3_length: 14; j_call: TRBJ2-3; v_call: TRBV19; cdr3_aa: CASSIKTGTDTQYF
cdr3_length: 12; j_call: TRBJ1-4; v_call: TRBV6-2/TRBV6-3; cdr3_aa: CASSRTNEKLFF
cdr3_length: 15; j_call: TRBJ1-5; v_call: TRBV28; cdr3_aa: CASSLGGSPRQPQHF
cdr3_length: 19; j_call: TRBJ2-3; v_call: TRBV9; cdr3_aa: CASSAPDPPGTGDEDTQYF
cdr3_length: 14; j_call: TRBJ2-7; v_call: TRBV6-5; cdr3_aa: CASSYGQGSYEQYF
cdr3_length: 14; j_call: TRBJ1-2; v_call: TRBV12-3/TRBV12-4; cdr3_aa: CASSLAGTSSGYTF
cdr3_length: 14; j_call: TRBJ2-7; v_call: TRBV4-1; cdr3_aa: CASSHVKDSYEQYF
cdr3_length: 13; j_call: TRBJ1-6; v_call: TRBV29-1; cdr3_aa: CSVAQWLDSPLHF
cdr3_length: 15; j_call: TRBJ2-1; v_call: TRBV28; cdr3_aa: CASSIRSGSIDEQFF
cdr3_length: 20; j_call: TRBJ2-1; v_call: TRBV27; cdr3_aa: CASRKGTSGRLPSSYNEQFF
cdr3_length: 15; j_call: TRBJ2-3; v_call: TRBV5-1; cdr3_aa: CASSLLTSGPDTQYF
cdr3_length: 11; j_call: TRBJ2-5; v_call: TRBV20-1; cdr3_aa: CSARSYETQYF
cdr3_length: 21; j_call: TRBJ2-7; v_call: TRBV7-8; cdr3_aa: CASSLSRSLNQPQRLTVEQYF